Below are 25 T cell receptor beta chains sequenced from a single sample in a study of blood T cell repertoires in COVID-19. Clones were read by immunoSEQ multiplex PCR, and TCRdb kept only the in-frame ones, dropping some. The data hold approximately 280,000 clones, with around 86% observed a single time. Sequencing was done on a sample of PBMCs or T cells enriched from blood (not recorded which). These receptors were taken from a woman aged 18-29 years who had recovered from COVID-19.

This clone was seen only once. The rearrangement joins TRBV27 to TRBJ2-7; TRBD2 matches 10 bases. CDR3 length: 15 amino acids. The junction had 6 bases not matched to a gene; V was cut back by 3 bases and J by 4 bases. In germline, CDR1 is MNHEY, CDR2 SMNVEV (reference sequence). In DNA form, the CDR3 reads TGTGCCAGCAGTTTGCGTGCTAGCGGGAGTTACGAGCAGTACTTC. Translated, it gives CASSLRASGSYEQYF.

V and J are TRBV5-8 and TRBJ2-7, with TRBD2 identical over 8 bases. Looked up from germline, CDR1 is SGHTS and CDR2 is YDEGEE. The V segment lost 0 bases and the J segment 2 bases; nucleotides outside the gene matches: 7. The CDR3 runs to 16 residues. The CDR3 DNA reads TGTGCCAGCAGCTTGGCCGGGAGGGGACGGACCTACGAGCAGTACTTC. This encodes CASSLAGRGRTYEQYF.

The chain is built from TRBV18 and TRBJ2-7; tentative D call: TRBD1 (6 bases). The CDR3 contains 14 residues. Germline V gene sequence: CDR1 KGHSH, CDR2 LQKENI. V lost 3 bases to trimming and J lost 4 bases, with 13 bases between them. This CDR3 is CASSPQGNAYEQYF. CDR3 DNA sequence: TGTGCCAGCTCACCTCAGGGGAATGCGTACGAGCAGTACTTC.

The chain has TRBV19 and TRBJ1-5, with 9 bases matching TRBD1. This CDR3 region has 16 residues. Germline V gives CDR1 LNHDA, CDR2 SQIVND (reference sequence). Germline trimming cut 5 bases from V and 6 bases from J; bases unmatched to any gene: 11. In nucleotides, the CDR3 is TGTGCCAGTAGTGTACCGGGACAGGGACTGTCTCAGCCCCAGCATTTT. It translates to CASSVPGQGLSQPQHF. Using reference TRBV19 and TRBJ1-5 for the parts outside the CDR3, the full variable domain is DGGITQSPKYLFRKEGQNVTLSCEQNLNHDAMYWYRQDPGQGLRLIYYSQIVNDFQKGDIAEGYSVSREKKESFPLTVTSAQKNPTAFYLCASSVPGQGLSQPQHFGDGTRLSIL.

V usage is TRBV30 and J usage is TRBJ2-7, with D tentatively TRBD1 (5 bases). There are 12 residues in the CDR3. V shed 4 bases and J shed 5 bases, with 12 bases lying between them. Germline CDR1 GTSNPN, CDR2 SVGIG (reference sequence). CDR3 loop: CAWTQGSHEQYF. CDR3 nucleotide sequence: TGTGCCTGGACGCAGGGTAGCCACGAGCAGTACTTC.

The J gene is TRBJ1-2, the V gene TRBV10-3; the match to TRBD1 covers 11 bases. Germline V gives CDR1 ENHRY, CDR2 SYGVKD. There are 16 residues in the CDR3. The J segment lost 4 bases and the V segment lost 10 bases, leaving 14 bases of the junction unmatched. The CDR3 loop reads CATGDRGEPGSYGYTF. CDR3 sequence (DNA): TGTGCCACCGGGGACAGGGGGGAACCCGGAAGCTATGGCTACACCTTC.

CDR3 nucleotides: TGTGCCAGCAGTTTATTGGGGAGCTTCTCTGGGGCCAACGTCCTGACTTTC. Its protein is CASSLLGSFSGANVLTF. This chain links TRBV27 with TRBJ2-6; D might be TRBD2 (5 bases). This CDR3 is 17 amino acids long. From germline, CDR1 is MNHEY and CDR2 SMNVEV (reference sequence). V was trimmed by 1 base and J by 0 bases, leaving 10 bases between them.

The DNA for the CDR3 is TGCGCCAGCAGTGGGTGGACTAGCGGGGGGTGGTACAATGAGCAGTTCTTC. This gives the protein CASSGWTSGGWYNEQFF. This sequence joins TRBV10-2 and TRBJ2-1; 14 nucleotides line up with TRBD2. The ends lost 4 bases at V and 4 bases at J; junction bases unmatched: 6. Germline V lookup: CDR1 WSHSY, CDR2 SAAADI. This CDR3 has 17 amino acids.

This chain joins TRBV7-2 and TRBJ2-1; D is possibly TRBD2 (5 bases). The CDR3 spans 12 residues. V lost 4 bases and J 8 bases, leaving 9 bases between the germline ends. Germline CDR1 and CDR2: SGHTA and FQGNSA. The CDR3 region is CASSSDYYEQFF. DNA for the CDR3: TGTGCCAGCAGCTCAGACTATTATGAGCAGTTCTTC. Together with reference TRBV7-2 and TRBJ2-1, the CDR3 gives the full variable domain: GAGVSQSPSNKVTEKGKDVELRCDPISGHTALYWYRQSLGQGLEFLIYFQGNSAPDKSGLPSDRFSAERTGGSVSTLTIQRTQQEDSAVYLCASSSDYYEQFFGPGTRLTVL.

The chain joins TRBV15 to TRBJ2-7, with TRBD1 identical over 8 bases. CDR3 length: 16 amino acids. From germline, CDR1 is LNHNV and CDR2 YYDKDF (reference sequence). The junction had 11 bases not matched to a gene; V was cut back by 2 bases and J by 5 bases. The CDR3 reads CATSRRGTGPFHEQYF. The CDR3, as DNA: TGTGCCACCAGCAGACGAGGGACAGGTCCTTTTCACGAGCAGTACTTC.

V gene TRBV19 combines with J gene TRBJ2-1; D gene ambiguous. Germline-derived CDR1 and CDR2 are LNHDA and SQIVND (reference sequence). The V end was cut by 5 bases, the J end by 6 bases, with 14 bases between. The CDR3 covers 14 residues. The CDR3 protein is CASSASSNFNEQFF. CDR3 bases: TGTGCCAGTAGTGCCTCATCGAACTTCAATGAGCAGTTCTTC. The full variable domain, with the rest looked up from reference TRBV19 and TRBJ2-1, is DGGITQSPKYLFRKEGQNVTLSCEQNLNHDAMYWYRQDPGQGLRLIYYSQIVNDFQKGDIAEGYSVSREKKESFPLTVTSAQKNPTAFYLCASSASSNFNEQFFGPGTRLTVL.

The chain carries TRBV29-1 and TRBJ2-1; 9 bases are a match to TRBD1. Germline assignment: CDR1 SQVTM and CDR2 ANQGSEA. The CDR3 has 17 amino acids. Unmatched junction bases numbered 13, after V lost 4 bases and J lost 3 bases. The DNA for the CDR3 is TGCAGCGTTGGGGACAGGGTGGGTCAGTACTACTACAATGAGCAGTTCTTC. This encodes CSVGDRVGQYYYNEQFF.

This clone was seen more than once but under ten times. The V call is TRBV19, the J call TRBJ1-1; 8 nucleotides agree with TRBD1. Germline assignment: CDR1 LNHDA and CDR2 SQIVND (reference sequence). The CDR3 runs to 12 residues. Trimming cost V 3 bases and J 8 bases; bases outside gene matches: 2. CDR3 sequence: CASSIWTGEAFF. The CDR3 DNA follows: TGTGCCAGTAGTATTTGGACAGGGGAAGCTTTCTTT. The entire variable domain, with the rest obtained from reference TRBV19 and TRBJ1-1, is as follows: DGGITQSPKYLFRKEGQNVTLSCEQNLNHDAMYWYRQDPGQGLRLIYYSQIVNDFQKGDIAEGYSVSREKKESFPLTVTSAQKNPTAFYLCASSIWTGEAFFGQGTRLTVV.

V is TRBV30 and J is TRBJ1-6, with 7 positions matching TRBD1. The CDR3 runs 17 residues. Trimming at V came to 0 bases and at J to 6 bases, leaving 11 bases not matched to a gene. The germline V gene has CDR1 GTSNPN and CDR2 SVGIG (reference sequence). CDR3 DNA: TGTGCCTGGAGTGTCCCCACCGGGACAGCAGCTAATTCACCCCTCCACTTT. Protein: CAWSVPTGTAANSPLHF.

The V gene is TRBV11-2, the J gene TRBJ1-1, with D hard to call. This CDR3 region has 17 residues. Between the trimmed V and J ends, which lost 1 base and 1 base, there was a span of 16 bases. Germline CDR1 is SGHAT and CDR2 is FQNNGV. CDR3 in DNA: TGTGCCAGCAGCTTAGGAGCGGCAAATAATAGGAACACTGAAGCTTTCTTT. Its translation is CASSLGAANNRNTEAFF.

The rearrangement joins TRBV7-8 to TRBJ2-7; D is undetermined. The V and J ends lost 5 bases and 0 bases respectively, with 11 bases between them. The CDR3 runs to 14 residues. In germline, CDR1 is SGHVS, CDR2 FQNEAQ. CDR3 coding DNA: TGTGCCAGCAGCCCTAGTAGAAACTCCTACGAGCAGTACTTC. Translated, it gives CASSPSRNSYEQYF.

The rearrangement uses TRBV18 and TRBJ1-5; 7 bases are shared with TRBD1. V shed 2 bases and J 6 bases; nucleotides not matched to a gene: 4. This CDR3 has 14 residues. The germline gives CDR1 KGHSH, CDR2 LQKENI. Here the CDR3 reads CASSPDRAGQPQHF. In DNA, the CDR3 is TGTGCCAGCTCACCAGACAGGGCCGGTCAGCCCCAGCATTTT. The full variable domain, with the rest looked up from reference TRBV18 and TRBJ1-5, is NAGVMQNPRHLVRRRGQEARLRCSPMKGHSHVYWYRQLPEEGLKFMVYLQKENIIDESGMPKERFSAEFPKEGPSILRIQQVVRGDSAAYFCASSPDRAGQPQHFGDGTRLSIL.

V usage is TRBV6-5 and J usage is TRBJ2-5; the match to TRBD2 covers 7 bases. CDR1 and CDR2 from the germline V gene are MNHEY and SVGAGI. V trimming: 5 bases; J trimming: 5 bases; junction bases outside the gene matches: 5. CDR3 size: 13 residues. The CDR3 here is CASSREAVETQYF. The CDR3 nucleotides are TGTGCCAGCAGTCGGGAGGCGGTGGAGACCCAGTACTTC.

The V gene is TRBV10-3, the J gene TRBJ2-3, with 9 bases matching TRBD1. The ends lost 0 bases at V and 1 base at J; junction bases unmatched: 2. Germline values: CDR1 ENHRY, CDR2 SYGVKD. There are 16 residues in the CDR3. CDR3: CAISESRTGGTDTQYF. The CDR3 bases are TGTGCCATCAGTGAGTCGAGGACAGGGGGCACAGATACGCAGTATTTT.

The rearrangement uses TRBV5-5 and TRBJ1-1, with 8 bases lining up with TRBD1. V was pared by 5 bases and J by 6 bases, with 21 bases of the junction left unmatched. The germline gives CDR1 SGHKS, CDR2 YYEKEE (reference sequence). CDR3 length: 18 amino acids. CDR3 protein: CASSQNVQDRERLAEAFF. The CDR3 region has the DNA TGTGCCAGCAGTCAAAACGTCCAGGACAGGGAGAGATTAGCTGAAGCTTTCTTT.

The chain joins TRBV7-2 to TRBJ2-5; the match to TRBD2 covers 8 bases. Trimming took 5 bases from V and 5 from J; bases not matched to a gene: 10. The germline V gene has CDR1 SGHTA and CDR2 FQGNSA. This CDR3 region has 15 residues. CDR3 residues: CASSQKGLDGETQYF. In DNA form, the CDR3 reads TGTGCCAGCAGCCAAAAGGGACTAGATGGGGAGACCCAGTACTTC.

The V gene is TRBV7-9, the J gene TRBJ1-6; possible D gene TRBD1, 6 bases. This CDR3 is built from 15 residues. Germline V gives CDR1 SEHNR, CDR2 FQNEAQ (reference sequence). V shed 5 bases and J shed 11 bases, with 19 bases lying between them. The CDR3 region has the DNA TGTGCCAGCAGCGAAACAGGGATAAGCCAGGCACCCCTCCACTTT. Its protein product is CASSETGISQAPLHF.

The CDR3 sequence: CASSPGLAGDEQFF. CDR3 bases: TGTGCCAGCAGCCCCGGACTAGCGGGGGATGAGCAGTTCTTC. The J gene is TRBJ2-1, the V gene TRBV7-9; 13 bases line up with TRBD2. The CDR3 has 14 residues. V shed 5 bases, J shed 8 bases, and the junction held 3 bases outside the gene matches. Germline-derived CDR1 and CDR2 are SEHNR and FQNEAQ (reference sequence).

This chain uses TRBV7-9 with TRBJ1-2, with TRBD1 matching over 8 bases. The CDR3 consists of 14 residues. CDR1 is SEHNR and CDR2 is FQNEAQ in the germline V gene (reference sequence). V trimming: 2 bases; J trimming: 8 bases; junction bases outside the gene matches: 7. The chain's CDR3 is CASSLPRQGYGYTF. DNA of the CDR3: TGTGCCAGCAGCTTACCCCGACAGGGGTACGGCTACACCTTC.

The chain employs TRBV5-1 and TRBJ2-5; the D is unclear. V was trimmed by 4 bases and J by 1 base, leaving 14 bases between them. CDR3 length: 15 amino acids. Germline CDR1 reads SGHRS; CDR2 reads YFSETQ. The CDR3 spells CASSPDMPLQETQYF. In nucleotides, the CDR3 is TGCGCCAGCAGCCCCGACATGCCGCTCCAAGAGACCCAGTACTTC.